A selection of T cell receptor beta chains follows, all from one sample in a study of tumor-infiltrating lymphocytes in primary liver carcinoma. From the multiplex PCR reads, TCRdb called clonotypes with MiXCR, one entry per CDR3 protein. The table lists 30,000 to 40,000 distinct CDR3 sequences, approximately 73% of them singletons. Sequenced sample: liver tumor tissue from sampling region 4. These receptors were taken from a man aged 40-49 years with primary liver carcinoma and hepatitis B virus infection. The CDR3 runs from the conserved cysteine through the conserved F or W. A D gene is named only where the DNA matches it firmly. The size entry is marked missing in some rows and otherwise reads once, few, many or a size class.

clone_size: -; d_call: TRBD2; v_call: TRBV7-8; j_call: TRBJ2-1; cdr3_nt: TGTGGCAGCAGCTTATTTGTGACTAGCGGGTATAATGAGCAGTTCTTC; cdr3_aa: CGSSLFVTSGYNEQFF
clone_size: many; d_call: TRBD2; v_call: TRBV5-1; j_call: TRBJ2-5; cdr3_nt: TGCGCCAGCAGACTAGCGGGTTTCCAAGAGACCCAGTACTTC; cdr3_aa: CASRLAGFQETQYF
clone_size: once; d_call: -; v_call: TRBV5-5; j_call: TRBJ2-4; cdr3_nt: TGTGCCAGCGGCTTGGGGGGTCCATGGGGCCGTAACATTCAGTACTTC; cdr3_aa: CASGLGGPWGRNIQYF
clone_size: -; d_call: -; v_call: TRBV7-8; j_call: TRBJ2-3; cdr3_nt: TGTGCCAGCAGTTCAACAGGGGGGGGATATTCGGATACGAAGTGTTTT; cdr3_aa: CASSSTGGGYSDTKCF
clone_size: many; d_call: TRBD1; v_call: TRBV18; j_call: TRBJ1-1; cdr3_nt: TGTGCCAGCTCACCAGAGGGACAGGGGTCTACGGCTTTCTTT; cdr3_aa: CASSPEGQGSTAFF
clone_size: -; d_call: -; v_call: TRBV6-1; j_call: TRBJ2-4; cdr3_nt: TGTGACAGCAGTGCCCCAGGGGGGTTCGGCAAAAACACTCAGTACTTC; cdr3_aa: CDSSAPGGFGKNTQYF
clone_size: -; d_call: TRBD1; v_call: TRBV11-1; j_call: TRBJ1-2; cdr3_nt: TGTGCCAGCAGCCGCGACAGGGGGGCGAAGTATGACTACACATTT; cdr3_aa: CASSRDRGAKYDYTF
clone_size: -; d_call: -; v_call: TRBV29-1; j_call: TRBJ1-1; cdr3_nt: TGCAGCGTTGCCGAGGGGTGGGGGATGAGGACTGAAGCTTTCTTC; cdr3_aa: CSVAEGWGMRTEAFF
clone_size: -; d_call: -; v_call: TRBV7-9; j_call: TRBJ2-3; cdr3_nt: TGTGCCAGCAGTTTAGTCCACCCACGGTTGTATTTT; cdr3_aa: CASSLVHPRLYF
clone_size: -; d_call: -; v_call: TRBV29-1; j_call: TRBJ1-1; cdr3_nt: TGCATCGTTGACCAAAGGGTAGGGGGGCGCGAAGCTTTCTTT; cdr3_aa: CIVDQRVGGREAFF
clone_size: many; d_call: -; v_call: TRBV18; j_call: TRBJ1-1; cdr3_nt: TGTGCCAGCTCACCTTCTGCTGTCGGGAACACTGAAGCTTTCTTT; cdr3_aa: CASSPSAVGNTEAFF
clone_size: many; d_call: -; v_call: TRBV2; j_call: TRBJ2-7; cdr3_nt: TGTGCCAGCACCCTTTATAGGGACACCTCCTACGAGCAGTACTTC; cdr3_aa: CASTLYRDTSYEQYF
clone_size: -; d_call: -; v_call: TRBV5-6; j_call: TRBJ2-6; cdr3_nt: TGTGCCAGCAGCTCCGTGGACGTCCTGACCTTC; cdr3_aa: CASSSVDVLTF
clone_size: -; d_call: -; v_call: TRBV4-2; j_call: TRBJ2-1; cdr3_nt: TGTGCCAGCAGCCAAGATTGGATTATCGGCGGTGAGCACTTCTTC; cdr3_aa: CASSQDWIIGGEHFF
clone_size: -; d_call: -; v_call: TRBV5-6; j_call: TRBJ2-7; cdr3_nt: TGTGCCAGCAACACAAAACAGGGTCAGGAGCAGTACTTC; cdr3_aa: CASNTKQGQEQYF
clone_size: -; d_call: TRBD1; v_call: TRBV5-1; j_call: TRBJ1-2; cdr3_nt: TGCGCCAGCCCCACCCGGGACAGGTATGGCTACACCTTC; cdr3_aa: CASPTRDRYGYTF
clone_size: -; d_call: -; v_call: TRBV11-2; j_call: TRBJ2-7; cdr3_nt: TGTGCCAGCGGCTCTAGTAGGAACTACTACGAGCAGTACTTC; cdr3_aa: CASGSSRNYYEQYF
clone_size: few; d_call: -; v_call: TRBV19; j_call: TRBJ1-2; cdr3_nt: TGTGCCAGTGGGAGGATACCAGCCTATGACTACACCTTC; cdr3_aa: CASGRIPAYDYTF
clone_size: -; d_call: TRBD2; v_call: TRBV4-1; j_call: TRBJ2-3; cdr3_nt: TGCGCCAGCAGCCAAGTTCCTAGCGGGGGATTGAATCCAACGCAGTATTTT; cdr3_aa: CASSQVPSGGLNPTQYF
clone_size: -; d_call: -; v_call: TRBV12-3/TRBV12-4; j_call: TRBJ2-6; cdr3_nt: TGTGCCAGCAGTCGGACTCGACTAGTCCCCGGTCGGGCCTCTGGGGCCAACATCCCGACTTTC; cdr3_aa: CASSRTRLVPGRASGANIPTF
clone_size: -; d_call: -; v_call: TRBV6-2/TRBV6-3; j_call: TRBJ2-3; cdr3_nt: TGTGCCAGTAGTCTCGGGGCATATACGCAGTATTTT; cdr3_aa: CASSLGAYTQYF